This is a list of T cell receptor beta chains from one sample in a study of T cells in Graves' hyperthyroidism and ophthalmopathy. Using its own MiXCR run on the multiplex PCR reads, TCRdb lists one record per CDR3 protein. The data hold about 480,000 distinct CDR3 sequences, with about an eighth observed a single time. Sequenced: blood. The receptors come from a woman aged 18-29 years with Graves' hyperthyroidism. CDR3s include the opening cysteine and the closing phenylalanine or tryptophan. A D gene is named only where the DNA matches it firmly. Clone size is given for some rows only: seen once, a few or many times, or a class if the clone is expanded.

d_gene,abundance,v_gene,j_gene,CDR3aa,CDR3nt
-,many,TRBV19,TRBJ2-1,CASTKFDEQFF,TGTGCCAGTACGAAGTTCGATGAGCAGTTCTTC
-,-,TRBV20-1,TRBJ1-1,CSARRGEKTEAFF,TGCAGTGCTAGAAGAGGGGAAAAAACTGAAGCTTTCTTT
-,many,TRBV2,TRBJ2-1,CASSADSYNEQFF,TGTGCCAGCAGTGCTGACAGCTACAATGAGCAGTTCTTC
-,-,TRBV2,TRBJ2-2,CASSTARAVTGGELFF,TGTGCCAGCAGTACCGCCAGGGCAGTGACGGGTGGGGAGCTGTTTTTT
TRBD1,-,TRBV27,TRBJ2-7,CASSRDRTDSYEQYF,TGTGCCAGCAGCCGGGACAGAACCGACTCCTACGAGCAGTACTTC
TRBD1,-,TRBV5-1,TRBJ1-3,CASSSKKQGARGNTIYF,TGCGCCAGCAGCTCCAAGAAACAGGGGGCGAGAGGAAACACCATATATTTT
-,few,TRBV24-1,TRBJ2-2,CATSDSTAPNGELFF,TGTGCCACCAGTGATTCGACCGCTCCGAACGGGGAGCTGTTTTTT
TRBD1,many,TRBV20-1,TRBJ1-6,CSASRGPVNSPLHF,TGCAGTGCGAGCAGGGGGCCAGTTAATTCACCCCTCCACTTT
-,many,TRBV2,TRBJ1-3,CASSEEVGYPTIYF,TGTGCCAGCAGTGAAGAGGTTGGCTACCCCACCATATATTTT
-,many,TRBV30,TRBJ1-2,CAWTGPFKEGYTF,TGTGCCTGGACAGGCCCGTTTAAGGAGGGCTACACCTTC
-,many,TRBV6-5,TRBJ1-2,CASSYPGLNYGYTF,TGTGCCAGCAGTTACCCGGGACTTAACTATGGCTACACCTTC
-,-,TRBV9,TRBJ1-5,CASSAYSSGNQPQHF,TGTGCCAGCAGCGCATACTCTAGCGGCAATCAGCCCCAGCATTTT
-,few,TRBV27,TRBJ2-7,CTSSLSVGGISYEQYF,TGTACCAGCAGTTTATCGGTGGGTGGAATCTCCTACGAGCAGTACTTC
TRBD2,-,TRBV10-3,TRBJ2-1,CAIKTTLDEREGPNEQFF,TGTGCCATCAAAACTACACTCGACGAGCGGGAGGGCCCTAATGAGCAGTTCTTC
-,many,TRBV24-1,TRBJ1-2,CATADRTNYGYTF,TGTGCCACCGCCGACAGGACCAACTATGGCTACACCTTC
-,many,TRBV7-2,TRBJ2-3,CASSLDHSTDTQYF,TGTGCCAGCAGCTTAGACCATAGCACAGATACGCAGTATTTT
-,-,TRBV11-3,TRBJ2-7,CASSLVKDSQNYEQYF,TGTGCCAGCAGCTTAGTTAAGGACAGCCAAAACTACGAGCAGTACTTC
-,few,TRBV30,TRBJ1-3,CAWSVAFRGSGNTIYF,TGTGCCTGGAGTGTAGCATTCAGGGGATCTGGAAACACCATATATTTT
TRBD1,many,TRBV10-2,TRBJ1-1,CASSGRDRMNTEAFF,TGCGCCAGCAGTGGTCGGGACAGAATGAACACTGAAGCTTTCTTT
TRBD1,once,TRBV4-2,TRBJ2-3,CASSRKTGVSTDTQYF,TGTGCCAGCAGCCGTAAGACAGGGGTGAGCACAGATACGCAGTATTTT
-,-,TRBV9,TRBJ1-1,CASSVGGWALNTEAFF,TGTGCCAGCAGCGTAGGTGGCTGGGCGTTGAACACTGAAGCTTTCTTT
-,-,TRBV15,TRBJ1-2,CATSRDRRLAIAGYTF,TGTGCCACCAGCAGAGATAGGCGGTTGGCTATAGCTGGCTACACCTTC
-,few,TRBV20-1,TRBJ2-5,CSAIHTSEAPETQYF,TGCAGTGCAATTCATACTTCTGAGGCACCAGAGACCCAGTACTTC
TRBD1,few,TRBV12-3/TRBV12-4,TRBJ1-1,CASSLVGQGTEAFF,TGTGCCAGCAGTTTAGTCGGACAGGGGACTGAAGCTTTCTTT
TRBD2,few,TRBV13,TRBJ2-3,CASSPPWTSGTSDTQYF,TGTGCCAGCAGCCCTCCTTGGACTAGCGGGACTTCAGATACGCAGTATTTT
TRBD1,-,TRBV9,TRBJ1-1,CASSVEGQGVTEAFF,TGTGCCAGCAGCGTAGAAGGGCAGGGGGTCACTGAAGCTTTCTTT
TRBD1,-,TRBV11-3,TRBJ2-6,CASSLGDRFPGANVLTF,TGTGCCAGCAGCTTAGGGGACAGATTCCCTGGGGCCAACGTCCTGACTTTC
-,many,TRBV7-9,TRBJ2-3,CASSLEVGFSDTQYF,TGTGCCAGCAGCTTAGAGGTGGGATTTTCAGATACGCAGTATTTT
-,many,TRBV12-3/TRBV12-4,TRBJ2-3,CASSALSGRTDTQYF,TGTGCCAGCAGCGCTTTGTCTGGCCGCACAGATACGCAGTATTTT
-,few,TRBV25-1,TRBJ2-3,CASSELATDTQYF,TGTGCCAGCAGTGAATTAGCCACAGATACGCAGTATTTT
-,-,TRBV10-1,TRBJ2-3,CASSESSIVAQYF,TGCGCCAGCAGTGAGTCAAGCATAGTCGCGCAGTATTTT
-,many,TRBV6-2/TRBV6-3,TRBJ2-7,CASSYGHEQYF,TGTGCCAGCAGTTACGGCCACGAGCAGTACTTC
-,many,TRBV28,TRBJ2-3,CASSSNTGTTQYF,TGTGCCAGCAGTTCCAACACCGGGACTACGCAGTATTTT
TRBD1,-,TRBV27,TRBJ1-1,CASSPRDRGSVTEAFF,TGTGCCAGCAGTCCGCGGGACAGGGGGTCGGTCACTGAAGCTTTCTTT
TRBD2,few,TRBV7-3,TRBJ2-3,CASSLSGRGNTQYF,TGTGCCAGCAGCTTAAGCGGGAGAGGGAATACGCAGTATTTT
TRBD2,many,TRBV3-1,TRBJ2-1,CASSQVSGLAGEQFF,TGTGCCAGCAGCCAAGTGTCAGGACTAGCGGGTGAGCAGTTCTTC
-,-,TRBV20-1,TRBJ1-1,CSGRPNLNTEAFF,TGCAGTGGACGGCCAAACTTGAACACTGAAGCTTTCTTT